The rows below give T cell receptor beta chains drawn from one sample of a study of T cells expressing NK-cell markers. TCRdb re-called the 5' RACE reads; one entry per CDR3 protein, DNA not given. This sample contains over 5,000 distinct CDR3 sequences. Sequencing was done on a sample of blood T cells: a sorted CD56 or NKG2C T cell subset, CD4+ or CD8+ T cells, or bulk PBMC T cells (not recorded which). The receptors derive from a man between 18 and 29 years old in good health. The CDR3 runs from the conserved cysteine through the conserved F or W. Each record gives: clone size, CDR3 length, J gene, V gene, CDR3 protein. For some rows the clone size is stated as once, few or many, or as a class when expanded; others skip it.

size: NA
length: 17
J: TRBJ2-1
V: TRBV20-1
CDR3: CSARDGVGRSPYNEQFF

size: NA
length: 15
J: TRBJ1-1
V: TRBV7-8
CDR3: CASRGDAGMNTEAFF

size: NA
length: 17
J: TRBJ2-5
V: TRBV20-1
CDR3: CSARGFQAGGLVGTQYF

size: NA
length: 15
J: TRBJ2-7
V: TRBV24-1
CDR3: CATSDGQGASYEQYF

size: NA
length: 15
J: TRBJ1-4
V: TRBV12-3/TRBV12-4
CDR3: CASSPRGGVNEKLFF

size: NA
length: 14
J: TRBJ2-5
V: TRBV2
CDR3: CASKYGTDQETQYF

size: NA
length: 15
J: TRBJ2-2
V: TRBV6-5
CDR3: CASRYSTRNTGELFF

size: NA
length: 17
J: TRBJ2-2
V: TRBV18
CDR3: CASSPGPGQGSTGELFF

size: NA
length: 14
J: TRBJ2-7
V: TRBV4-3
CDR3: CASSQEYTSYEQYF

size: medium-sized
length: 14
J: TRBJ2-5
V: TRBV29-1
CDR3: CSAGQVGFQETQYF

size: NA
length: 13
J: TRBJ1-1
V: TRBV5-5
CDR3: CASSTLAGTEAFF

size: medium-sized
length: 13
J: TRBJ1-2
V: TRBV6-1
CDR3: CASSERGVYGYTF

size: medium-sized
length: 13
J: TRBJ2-3
V: TRBV29-1
CDR3: CSAPDLGPDTQYF

size: medium-sized
length: 14
J: TRBJ1-4
V: TRBV7-9
CDR3: CASSQGQGYEKLFF

size: NA
length: 19
J: TRBJ2-1
V: TRBV21-1
CDR3: CASSKGDLVGGRCDNEQFF

size: NA
length: 17
J: TRBJ1-5
V: TRBV20-1
CDR3: CSARDGRTPYSNQPQHF

size: NA
length: 15
J: TRBJ1-1
V: TRBV4-3
CDR3: CASSQEARGNPEAFF

size: NA
length: 15
J: TRBJ2-3
V: TRBV27
CDR3: CASSPQTGRSDTQYF

size: medium-sized
length: 13
J: TRBJ1-2
V: TRBV5-6
CDR3: CASSRGQNYGYTF

size: large
length: 15
J: TRBJ1-2
V: TRBV10-2
CDR3: CASSGMVGTNYGYTF